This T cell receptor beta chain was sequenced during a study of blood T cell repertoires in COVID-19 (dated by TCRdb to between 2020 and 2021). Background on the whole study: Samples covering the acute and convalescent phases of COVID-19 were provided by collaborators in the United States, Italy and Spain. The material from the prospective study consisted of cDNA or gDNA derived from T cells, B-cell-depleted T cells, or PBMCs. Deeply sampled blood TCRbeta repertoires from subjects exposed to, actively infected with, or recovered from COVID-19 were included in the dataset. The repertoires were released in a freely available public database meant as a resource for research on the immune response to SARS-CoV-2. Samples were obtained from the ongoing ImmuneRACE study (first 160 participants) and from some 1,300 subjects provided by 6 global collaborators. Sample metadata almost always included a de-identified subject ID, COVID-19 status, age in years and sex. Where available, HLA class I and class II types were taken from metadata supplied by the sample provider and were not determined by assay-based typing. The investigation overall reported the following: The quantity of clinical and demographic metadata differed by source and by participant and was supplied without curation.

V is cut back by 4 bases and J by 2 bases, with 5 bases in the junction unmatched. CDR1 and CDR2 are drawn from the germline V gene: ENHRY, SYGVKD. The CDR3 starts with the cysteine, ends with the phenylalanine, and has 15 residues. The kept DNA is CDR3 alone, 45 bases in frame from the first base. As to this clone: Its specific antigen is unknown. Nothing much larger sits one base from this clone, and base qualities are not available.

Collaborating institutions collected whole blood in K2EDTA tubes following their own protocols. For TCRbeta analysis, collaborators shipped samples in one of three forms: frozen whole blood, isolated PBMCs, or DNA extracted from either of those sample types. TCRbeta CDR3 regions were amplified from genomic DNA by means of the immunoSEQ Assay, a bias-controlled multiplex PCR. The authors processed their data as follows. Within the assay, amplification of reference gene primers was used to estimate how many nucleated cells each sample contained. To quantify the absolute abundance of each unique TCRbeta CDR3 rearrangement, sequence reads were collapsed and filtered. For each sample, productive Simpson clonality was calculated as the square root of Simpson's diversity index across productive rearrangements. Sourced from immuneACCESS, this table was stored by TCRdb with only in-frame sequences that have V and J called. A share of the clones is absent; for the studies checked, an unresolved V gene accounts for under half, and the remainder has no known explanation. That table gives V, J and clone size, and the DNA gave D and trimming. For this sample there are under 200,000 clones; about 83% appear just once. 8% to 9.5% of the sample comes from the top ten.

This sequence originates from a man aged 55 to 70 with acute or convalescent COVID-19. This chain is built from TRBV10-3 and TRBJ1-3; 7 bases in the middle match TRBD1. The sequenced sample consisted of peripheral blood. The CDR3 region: CAISAGTVAGNTIYF. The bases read TGTGCCATCAGTGCAGGGACAGTAGCTGGAAACACCATATATTTT.